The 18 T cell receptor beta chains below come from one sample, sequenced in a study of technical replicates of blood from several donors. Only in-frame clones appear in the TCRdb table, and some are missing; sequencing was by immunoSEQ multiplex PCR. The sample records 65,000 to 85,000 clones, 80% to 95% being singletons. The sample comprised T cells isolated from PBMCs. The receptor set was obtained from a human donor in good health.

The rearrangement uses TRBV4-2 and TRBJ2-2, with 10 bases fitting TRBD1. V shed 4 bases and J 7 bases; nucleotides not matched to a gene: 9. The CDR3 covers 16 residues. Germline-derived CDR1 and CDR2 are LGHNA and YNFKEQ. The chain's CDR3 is CASSLTGTGVDGELFF. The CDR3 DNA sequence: TGTGCCAGCAGCCTTACCGGGACAGGGGTGGACGGGGAGCTGTTTTTT.

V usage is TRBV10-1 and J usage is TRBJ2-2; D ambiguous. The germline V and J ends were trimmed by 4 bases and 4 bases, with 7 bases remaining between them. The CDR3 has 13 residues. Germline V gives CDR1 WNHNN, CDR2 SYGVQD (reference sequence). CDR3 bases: TGCGCCAGCAGTGCCTTTGTCACCGGGGAGCTGTTTTTT. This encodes CASSAFVTGELFF.

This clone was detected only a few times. CDR3: CASRLAGTYEQYF. The DNA for the CDR3 is TGTGCCAGCAGACTAGCGGGTACCTACGAGCAGTACTTC. This sequence joins TRBV28 and TRBJ2-7, with 9 bases lining up with TRBD2. CDR3 length: 13 residues. V lost 6 bases, J lost 2 bases, and 2 bases stayed unmatched. The V gene's germline CDR1 is MDHEN and CDR2 SYDVKM.

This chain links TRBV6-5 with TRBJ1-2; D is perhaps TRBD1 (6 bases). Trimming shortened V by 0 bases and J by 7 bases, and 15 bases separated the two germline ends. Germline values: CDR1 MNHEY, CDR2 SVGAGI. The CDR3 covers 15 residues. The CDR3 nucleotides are TGTGCCAGCAGTTACTCGCTTACAGGGATGGCTGGCTACACCTTC. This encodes CASSYSLTGMAGYTF.

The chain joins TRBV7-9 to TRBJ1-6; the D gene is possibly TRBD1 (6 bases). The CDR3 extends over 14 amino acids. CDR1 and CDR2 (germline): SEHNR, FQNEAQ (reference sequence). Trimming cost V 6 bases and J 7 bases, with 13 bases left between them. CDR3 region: CASSTGGRNSPLHF. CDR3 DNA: TGTGCCAGCAGTACGGGGGGCCGCAATTCACCCCTCCACTTT.

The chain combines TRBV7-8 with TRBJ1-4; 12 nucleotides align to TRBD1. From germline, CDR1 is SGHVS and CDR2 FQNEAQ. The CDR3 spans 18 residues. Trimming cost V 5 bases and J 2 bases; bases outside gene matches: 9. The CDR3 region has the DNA TGTGCCAGCAGCAGCCGGGACAGGGGGCTGGGCACTAATGAAAAACTGTTTTTT. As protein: CASSSRDRGLGTNEKLFF.

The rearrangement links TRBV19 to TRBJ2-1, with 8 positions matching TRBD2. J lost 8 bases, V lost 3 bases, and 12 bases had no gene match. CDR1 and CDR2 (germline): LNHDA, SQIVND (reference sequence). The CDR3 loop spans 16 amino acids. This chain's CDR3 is CASSILGGGIVDEQFF. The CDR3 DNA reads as TGTGCCAGTAGTATCCTCGGCGGGGGGATAGTGGATGAGCAGTTCTTC.

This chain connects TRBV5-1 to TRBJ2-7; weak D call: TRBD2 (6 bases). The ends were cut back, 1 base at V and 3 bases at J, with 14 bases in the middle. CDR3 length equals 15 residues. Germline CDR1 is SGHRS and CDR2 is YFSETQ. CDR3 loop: CASSLILGGGYEQYF. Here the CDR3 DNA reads TGCGCCAGCAGCTTGATTCTGGGAGGAGGCTACGAGCAGTACTTC.

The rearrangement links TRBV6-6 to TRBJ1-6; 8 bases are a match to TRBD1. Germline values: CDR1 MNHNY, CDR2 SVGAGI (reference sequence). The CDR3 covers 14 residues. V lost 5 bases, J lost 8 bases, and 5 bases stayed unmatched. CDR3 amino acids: CASSRQGWDSPLHF. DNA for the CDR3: TGTGCCAGCAGTCGACAGGGGTGGGATTCACCCCTCCACTTT.

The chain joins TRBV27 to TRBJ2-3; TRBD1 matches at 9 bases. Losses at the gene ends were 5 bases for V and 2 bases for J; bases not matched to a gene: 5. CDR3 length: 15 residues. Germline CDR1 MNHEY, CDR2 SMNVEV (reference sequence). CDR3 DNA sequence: TGTGCCAGCAGTAGTGACAGGGGGAACACAGATACGCAGTATTTT. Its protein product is CASSSDRGNTDTQYF.

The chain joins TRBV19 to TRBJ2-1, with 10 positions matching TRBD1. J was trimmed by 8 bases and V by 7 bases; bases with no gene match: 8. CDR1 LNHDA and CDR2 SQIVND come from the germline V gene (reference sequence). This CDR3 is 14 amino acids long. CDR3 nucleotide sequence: TGTGCCAGTAAGGAGACAGGGGGCGCTGATGAGCAGTTCTTC. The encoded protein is CASKETGGADEQFF.

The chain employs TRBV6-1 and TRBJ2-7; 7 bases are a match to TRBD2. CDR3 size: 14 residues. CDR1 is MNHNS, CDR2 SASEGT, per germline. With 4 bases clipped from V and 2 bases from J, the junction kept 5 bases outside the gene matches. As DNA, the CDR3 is TGTGCCAGCAGTGGGGGAGGGAGTACCTACGAGCAGTACTTC. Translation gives CASSGGGSTYEQYF.

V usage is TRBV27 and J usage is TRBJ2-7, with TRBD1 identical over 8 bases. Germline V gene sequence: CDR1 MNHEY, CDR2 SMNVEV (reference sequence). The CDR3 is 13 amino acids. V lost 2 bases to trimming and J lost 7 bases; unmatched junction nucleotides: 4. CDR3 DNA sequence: TGTGCCAGCAGTTTACAGGGGGCAGGGGAGCAGTACTTC. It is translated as CASSLQGAGEQYF.

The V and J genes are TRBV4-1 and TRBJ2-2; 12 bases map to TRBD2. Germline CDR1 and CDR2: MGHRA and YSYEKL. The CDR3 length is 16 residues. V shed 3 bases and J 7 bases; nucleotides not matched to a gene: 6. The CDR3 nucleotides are TGCGCCAGCAGCCAGCCTAGCGGGAGGGCTATCGGGGAGCTGTTTTTT. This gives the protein CASSQPSGRAIGELFF.

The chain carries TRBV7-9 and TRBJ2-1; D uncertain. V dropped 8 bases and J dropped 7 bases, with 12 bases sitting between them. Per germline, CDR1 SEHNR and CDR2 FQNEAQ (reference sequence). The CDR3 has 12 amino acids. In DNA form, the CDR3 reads TGTGCCAGCGGTCGCGGAAGGAATGAGCAGTTCTTC. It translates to CASGRGRNEQFF.

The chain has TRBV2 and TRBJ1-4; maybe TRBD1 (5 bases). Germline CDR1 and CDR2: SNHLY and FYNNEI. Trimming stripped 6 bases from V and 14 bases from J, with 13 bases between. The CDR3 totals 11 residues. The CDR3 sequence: CASSDSSGLFF. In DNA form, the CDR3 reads TGTGCCAGCAGCGACAGCTCCGGCCTGTTTTTT. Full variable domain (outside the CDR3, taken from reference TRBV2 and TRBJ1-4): EPEVTQTPSHQVTQMGQEVILRCVPISNHLYFYWYRQILGQKVEFLVSFYNNEISEKSEIFDDQFSVERPDGSNFTLKIRSTKLEDSAMYFCASSDSSGLFFGSGTQLSVL.

As DNA, the CDR3 is TGTGCCAGCAGTGCCAGACTATCCCTCGATGAGCAGTTCTTC. Its protein is CASSARLSLDEQFF. V and J are TRBV6-4 and TRBJ2-1; tentative D call: TRBD2 (5 bases). This CDR3 spans 14 amino acids. The V end was cut by 4 bases, the J end by 8 bases, with 15 bases between. Germline V gene lookup returns CDR1 MRHNA and CDR2 SNTAGT.

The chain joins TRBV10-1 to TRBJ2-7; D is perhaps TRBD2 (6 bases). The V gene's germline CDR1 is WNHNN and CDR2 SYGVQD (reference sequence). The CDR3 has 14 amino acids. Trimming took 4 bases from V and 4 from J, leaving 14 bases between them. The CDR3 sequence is CASSVEGRGYEQYF. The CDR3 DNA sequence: TGCGCCAGCAGTGTGGAGGGTCGAGGGTACGAGCAGTACTTC.